Listed here are 32 T cell receptor beta chains from one sample, sequenced in a study of beta chain features in type 1 diabetes. The authors reverse transcribed all of the isolated RNA, so sequencing captured expressed TCRB transcripts. The assay was immunoSEQ multiplex PCR, and TCRdb's table has in-frame clones only and misses some. Of 38,000 or so clones in the sample, 64% were seen once. Sequenced sample: Tregs from blood. The receptors here all came from a woman aged 30 to 39 in good health.

The CDR3 is CAISEPGTAGPKGYYEQYF. The DNA of the CDR3 is TGTGCCATCAGTGAGCCCGGGACAGCCGGCCCTAAGGGTTACTACGAGCAGTACTTC. The chain links TRBV10-3 to TRBJ2-7, with 7 bases fitting TRBD1. J gave up 3 bases and V 2 bases, and 19 bases lay outside the gene matches. Germline V lookup: CDR1 ENHRY, CDR2 SYGVKD. There are 19 residues in the CDR3.

The chain combines TRBV30 with TRBJ1-5; a weak D match, TRBD1 (5 bases). Germline V CDR1 and CDR2: GTSNPN, SVGIG (reference sequence). The CDR3 loop spans 13 amino acids. The V gene lost 5 bases and the J gene lost 0 bases, with 8 bases spanning the gap. The CDR3 sequence: CAWGQGSNQPQHF. The CDR3, as DNA: TGTGCCTGGGGTCAGGGTAGCAATCAGCCCCAGCATTTT.

This chain connects TRBV7-2 to TRBJ2-7, with a possible D match to TRBD2 (5 bases). The CDR3 is 15 amino acids. The V gene's germline CDR1 is SGHTA and CDR2 FQGNSA. V lost 5 bases and J lost 4, with 18 bases in between. As DNA, the CDR3 is TGTGCCAGCAGCCCTGACTACTCAAACCCTTACGAGCAGTACTTC. Its translation is CASSPDYSNPYEQYF.

In DNA, the CDR3 is TGCGCCAGCAGCTTAGGGCTAGCGGGATGGTACGAGCAGTACTTC. Its translation: CASSLGLAGWYEQYF. This rearrangement joins TRBV5-1 to TRBJ2-5, with 9 positions matching TRBD2. The J call may be incorrect, as the DNA end agrees better with TRBJ2-7. CDR3 length: 15 amino acids. Germline V gene data show CDR1 as SGHRS and CDR2 as YFSETQ.

This chain joins TRBV4-2 and TRBJ2-7, with 8 positions matching TRBD1. Per the germline V gene, CDR1 is LGHNA and CDR2 is YNFKEQ. CDR3 length equals 13 residues. The trim removed 7 bases at V and 2 bases at J, leaving 4 bases unmatched. DNA for the CDR3: TGTGCCAGCAAATCACAGGGGGCCTACGAGCAGTACTTC. Translating it yields CASKSQGAYEQYF.

Here the CDR3 DNA reads TGTGCCAGCGCGGCGGGGGTAGCGGCCACAGATACGCAGTATTTT. Protein sequence: CASAAGVAATDTQYF. The chain couples TRBV7-6 to TRBJ2-3, with TRBD2 matching over 7 bases. V lost 8 bases and J lost 2; bases outside the gene matches: 10. CDR1 and CDR2 (germline): SGHVS, FNYEAQ. CDR3 length equals 15 residues. Drawing the rest from reference TRBV7-6 and TRBJ2-3, the complete variable domain is GAGVSQSPRYKVTKRGQDVALRCDPISGHVSLYWYRQALGQGPEFLTYFNYEAQQDKSGLPNDRFSAERPEGSISTLTIQRTEQRDSAMYRCASAAGVAATDTQYFGPGTRLTVL.

This clone was picked up a small number of times. This chain links TRBV20-1 with TRBJ2-1; 8 nucleotides match TRBD2. The CDR3 runs to 11 residues. CDR1 is DFQATT, CDR2 SNEGSKA, per germline (reference sequence). V gave up 6 bases and J gave up 14 bases; unmatched junction bases: 9. CDR3 sequence reads: CSATPGLVEFF. The CDR3 nucleotides are TGCAGTGCCACCCCGGGACTAGTGGAGTTCTTC.

This clone was recorded a few times. This rearrangement joins TRBV27 to TRBJ2-1; 12 positions agree with TRBD2. This CDR3 spans 16 amino acids. V was clipped by 3 bases and J by 7 bases; unmatched bases: 7. The V gene's germline CDR1 is MNHEY and CDR2 SMNVEV (reference sequence). This chain's CDR3 is CASSFRPSGRANEQFF. The CDR3 DNA is TGTGCCAGCAGTTTTAGGCCTAGCGGGAGGGCAAATGAGCAGTTCTTC.

There are many counts of this clone. The V call is TRBV6-5, the J call TRBJ2-1; TRBD2 agrees at 9 bases. Trimming took 2 bases from V and 7 from J; bases not matched to a gene: 6. This CDR3 contains 15 residues. The germline V gene has CDR1 MNHEY and CDR2 SVGAGI. The DNA of the CDR3 is TGTGCCAGCAGTTACCCGGGCGGGAGGGGGAATGAGCAGTTCTTC. Its translation is CASSYPGGRGNEQFF.

CDR3: CASSPQGRGTRDTQYF. CDR3 coding DNA: TGTGCCAGCAGCCCCCAAGGCAGGGGTACGCGGGATACGCAGTATTTT. The J gene is TRBJ2-3, the V gene TRBV7-3; possibly TRBD1 for D (6 bases). The V and J ends lost 5 bases and 6 bases respectively, with 21 bases between them. The CDR3 totals 16 residues. Per germline, CDR1 SGHTA and CDR2 FQGTGA.

A few counts support this clone. The J gene is TRBJ2-3, the V gene TRBV7-9; perhaps TRBD2 as D (6 bases). V gave up 4 bases and J gave up 14 bases, with 25 bases separating them. This CDR3 has 15 amino acids. From germline, CDR1 is SEHNR and CDR2 FQNEAQ (reference sequence). The CDR3 DNA follows: TGTGCCAGCAGCTCCGCCGGGAGCTTCACTGAACTGGGGTATTTT. It is translated as CASSSAGSFTELGYF.

The chain carries TRBV15 and TRBJ2-1; possibly TRBD2 for D (6 bases). The V end lost 0 bases, the J end lost 5 bases, and 17 bases lay between the germline ends. Germline CDR1 LNHNV, CDR2 YYDKDF (reference sequence). The CDR3 has 17 amino acids. The CDR3: CATSRDRGERAHNEQFF. The CDR3 DNA reads TGTGCCACCAGCAGAGATAGGGGCGAGCGGGCACACAATGAGCAGTTCTTC. The entire variable domain, with the rest obtained from reference TRBV15 and TRBJ2-1, is as follows: DAMVIQNPRYQVTQFGKPVTLSCSQTLNHNVMYWYQQKSSQAPKLLFHYYDKDFNNEADTPDNFQSRRPNTSFCFLDIRSPGLGDTAMYLCATSRDRGERAHNEQFFGPGTRLTVL.

V is TRBV6-6 and J is TRBJ1-6, with no clear D. Trimming shortened V by 2 bases and J by 9 bases, and 14 bases separated the two germline ends. The CDR3 has 15 amino acids. Germline V gene sequence: CDR1 MNHNY, CDR2 SVGAGI (reference sequence). This CDR3 is CASSYPGWTPSPLHF. CDR3 nucleotides: TGTGCCAGCAGTTACCCGGGATGGACCCCTTCACCCCTCCACTTT.

CDR3: CASRAQGFYEQYF. The DNA of the CDR3 is TGTGCCAGCAGAGCCCAGGGTTTCTACGAGCAGTACTTC. This chain connects TRBV27 to TRBJ2-7, with D tentatively TRBD1 (5 bases). The V end lost 6 bases, the J end lost 3 bases, and 12 bases lay between the germline ends. Per germline, CDR1 MNHEY and CDR2 SMNVEV (reference sequence). The CDR3 loop spans 13 amino acids.

This clone was found once. The chain employs TRBV5-6 and TRBJ2-1; TRBD2 matches 7 bases. V shed 1 base and J 10 bases; nucleotides not matched to a gene: 14. There are 16 residues in the CDR3. The germline CDR1 and CDR2 sequences are SGHDT and YYEEEE. CDR3 in amino acids: CASSLRGGSAGGEQFF. CDR3 bases: TGTGCCAGCAGCTTGAGAGGCGGGAGCGCCGGAGGGGAGCAGTTCTTC.

The genes are TRBV2 and TRBJ1-3; 7 nucleotides line up with TRBD1. The CDR3 runs 15 residues. CDR1 and CDR2 from the germline V gene are SNHLY and FYNNEI. After removal of 1 base from V and 1 base from J, the junction contained 1 base not matched to a gene. The CDR3, as DNA: TGTGCCAGCAGTGAAGGACAGGGATCTGGAAACACCATATATTTT. It specifies CASSEGQGSGNTIYF. Full variable domain (outside the CDR3, taken from reference TRBV2 and TRBJ1-3): EPEVTQTPSHQVTQMGQEVILRCVPISNHLYFYWYRQILGQKVEFLVSFYNNEISEKSEIFDDQFSVERPDGSNFTLKIRSTKLEDSAMYFCASSEGQGSGNTIYFGEGSWLTVV.

This clone turned up a few times. This chain links TRBV29-1 with TRBJ2-4, with no clear D. The CDR3 contains 15 residues. The germline CDR1 and CDR2 sequences are SQVTM and ANQGSEA. V was cut by 6 bases and J by 0 bases, with 15 bases left in between. The CDR3 nucleotides read TGCAGCGTCAATTATCCTGGGCTAGCCAAAAACATTCAGTACTTC. It specifies CSVNYPGLAKNIQYF.

This chain connects TRBV7-2 to TRBJ2-7, with 9 nucleotides matching TRBD1. V was clipped by 5 bases and J by 2 bases; unmatched bases: 4. CDR3 length equals 14 residues. Germline CDR1 SGHTA, CDR2 FQGNSA. The CDR3 is CASSLRDRAYEQYF. The CDR3 region has the DNA TGTGCCAGCAGCCTCCGGGACAGGGCCTACGAGCAGTACTTC.

V gene TRBV7-2 combines with J gene TRBJ2-3; 11 nucleotides match TRBD2. The CDR3 extends over 17 amino acids. Trimming cost V 1 base and J 2 bases; bases outside gene matches: 5. Per germline, CDR1 SGHTA and CDR2 FQGNSA. CDR3 sequence reads: CASSLVLAGAPTDTQYF. The CDR3 DNA reads TGTGCCAGCAGCTTAGTACTAGCGGGGGCTCCCACAGATACGCAGTATTTT.

The rearrangement uses TRBV10-3 and TRBJ2-7; D may be TRBD2 (6 bases). V lost 8 bases and J 7 bases, leaving 15 bases between the germline ends. CDR1 is ENHRY, CDR2 SYGVKD, per germline. The CDR3 runs to 12 residues. The CDR3 spells CAIEDYGKEQYF. The CDR3 nucleotides are TGTGCCATCGAGGACTACGGGAAAGAGCAGTACTTC.

The chain uses TRBV28 and TRBJ2-1; D may be TRBD2 (5 bases). Germline CDR1 and CDR2: MDHEN and SYDVKM. The CDR3 contains 15 residues. Trimming shortened V by 5 bases and J by 0 bases, and 11 bases separated the two germline ends. Here the CDR3 reads CASSPHGSSYNEQFF. The CDR3 DNA sequence: TGTGCCAGCAGTCCCCATGGGAGCTCCTACAATGAGCAGTTCTTC.

The sample holds a few counts of this clone. The rearrangement joins TRBV4-2 to TRBJ1-2, with 9 bases matching TRBD1. V dropped 6 bases and J dropped 4; count of bases not matched to a gene: 6. This CDR3 has 14 residues. Germline V gene lookup returns CDR1 LGHNA and CDR2 YNFKEQ. DNA for the CDR3: TGTGCCAGCAGACGGGACAGGGAGGCCTATGGCTACACCTTC. As protein: CASRRDREAYGYTF.

This clone was picked up a small number of times. The rearrangement joins TRBV10-3 to TRBJ2-1; 14 nucleotides match TRBD2. Germline V CDR1 and CDR2: ENHRY, SYGVKD. This CDR3 is built from 13 residues. V lost 11 bases to trimming and J lost 8 bases; unmatched junction nucleotides: 5. As DNA, the CDR3 is TGTGCCGTCGGACTAGCGGGAGGTGATGAGCAGTTCTTC. It yields the protein CAVGLAGGDEQFF.

V usage is TRBV5-1 and J usage is TRBJ2-1; D not resolved. Germline assignment: CDR1 SGHRS and CDR2 YFSETQ. The germline V and J ends were trimmed by 0 bases and 5 bases, with 9 bases remaining between them. The length of the CDR3 is 14 residues. CDR3 region: CASSLGSTHNEQFF. CDR3 DNA sequence: TGCGCCAGCAGCTTGGGGTCCACACACAATGAGCAGTTCTTC.

The V and J genes are TRBV5-4 and TRBJ2-4; 10 bases fit TRBD1. CDR1 and CDR2 (germline): SGHNT, YYREEE (reference sequence). J was trimmed by 8 bases and V by 3 bases; bases with no gene match: 8. The CDR3 has 15 residues. The DNA for the CDR3 is TGTGCCAGCAGCTCCCGTGACAGGGGGCGCGACATTCAGTACTTC. It translates to CASSSRDRGRDIQYF.

V and J are TRBV6-1 and TRBJ2-2; perhaps TRBD1 as D (5 bases). The CDR3 has 13 residues. Trimming removed 6 bases at V and 9 bases at J, with 14 bases between. The germline V gene has CDR1 MNHNS and CDR2 SASEGT. CDR3 DNA sequence: TGTGCCAGCAGAAAGGGGTTCGACCGGGAGCTGTTTTTT. Its translation: CASRKGFDRELFF.

The chain joins TRBV7-2 to TRBJ2-2; TRBD1 might be the D (6 bases). The CDR3 has 14 residues. The V and J ends lost 1 base and 7 bases respectively, with 10 bases between them. The germline V gene encodes CDR1 SGHTA and CDR2 FQGNSA. The CDR3 DNA follows: TGTGCCAGCAGCTTAGTCCAGGGGCGCGGGGAGCTGTTTTTT. Its translation: CASSLVQGRGELFF.

Comment on this clone: A read error may account for a junction end that differs from germline. This rearrangement joins TRBV18 to TRBJ2-1, with 10 bases matching TRBD2. The CDR3 runs to 14 residues. CDR1 KGHSH and CDR2 LQKENI come from the germline V gene. The CDR3 DNA is TGTGCCAGCTCCCCCAGCGGGAGGGCCCATGACCAGTTCTTC. It is translated as CASSPSGRAHDQFF. Drawing the rest from reference TRBV18 and TRBJ2-1, the complete variable domain is NAGVMQNPRHLVRRRGQEARLRCSPMKGHSHVYWYRQLPEEGLKFMVYLQKENIIDESGMPKERFSAEFPKEGPSILRIQQVVRGDSAAYFCASSPSGRAHDQFFGPGTRLTVL.

V and J are TRBV29-1 and TRBJ1-1; D not resolved. The CDR3 has 13 amino acids. The germline V gene has CDR1 SQVTM and CDR2 ANQGSEA. The V and J ends lost 5 bases and 4 bases respectively, with 14 bases between them. The CDR3 protein is CSVSTTWATEAFF. For the CDR3, the DNA is TGCAGCGTTTCGACTACCTGGGCCACTGAAGCTTTCTTT.

The chain couples TRBV5-4 to TRBJ2-7; 11 bases map to TRBD1. V was clipped by 3 bases and J by 6 bases; unmatched bases: 8. The CDR3 is 15 amino acids. Germline CDR1 and CDR2: SGHNT and YYREEE (reference sequence). CDR3 DNA sequence: TGTGCCAGCAGCTCAGGACAGGGGGCCTTTGGCGAGCAGTACTTC. Amino acid sequence: CASSSGQGAFGEQYF.

CDR3 bases: TGTGCCAGCAGCCCCAGGACTGGGGCCAACGTCCTGACTTTC. It is translated as CASSPRTGANVLTF. The chain has TRBV11-2 and TRBJ2-6; no clear D. V was clipped by 5 bases and J by 2 bases, with 7 bases between them. Germline V gives CDR1 SGHAT, CDR2 FQNNGV. The length of the CDR3 is 14 residues.

J is TRBJ2-7 and V is TRBV7-2, with D possibly being TRBD1 (6 bases). Between the trimmed V and J ends, which lost 8 bases and 3 bases, there was a span of 11 bases. This CDR3 has 12 residues. The germline V gene encodes CDR1 SGHTA and CDR2 FQGNSA. CDR3 in DNA: TGTGCCAGCCGAACAGGGAACTACGAGCAGTACTTC. It codes for CASRTGNYEQYF.